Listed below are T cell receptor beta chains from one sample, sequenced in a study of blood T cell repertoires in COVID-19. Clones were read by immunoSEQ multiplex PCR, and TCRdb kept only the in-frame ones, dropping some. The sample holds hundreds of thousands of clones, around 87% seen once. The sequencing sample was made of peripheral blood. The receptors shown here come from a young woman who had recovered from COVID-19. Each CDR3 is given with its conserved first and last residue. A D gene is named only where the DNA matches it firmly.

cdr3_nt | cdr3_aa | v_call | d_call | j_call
TGCGCCAGCAGCCAAGCTCCAGGGGATACTGAAGCTTTCTTT | CASSQAPGDTEAFF | TRBV4-1 | NA | TRBJ1-1
TGCGCCAGCAGCCAGGGTAGCGGGGGGGCTAAAGAGACCCAGTACTTC | CASSQGSGGAKETQYF | TRBV4-1 | TRBD2 | TRBJ2-5
TGTGCCACCAGTGATTCCAGGGGTGAGCGTGACTACACCTTC | CATSDSRGERDYTF | TRBV24-1 | NA | TRBJ1-2
TGTGCCAGTACCCAGAAGTCCGGGACAGGGGTAGAGACCCAGTACTTC | CASTQKSGTGVETQYF | TRBV19 | TRBD1 | TRBJ2-5
TGTGCCAGCTCACAGCCGGGGTTTGGGTCCTACGAGCAGTACTTC | CASSQPGFGSYEQYF | TRBV18 | NA | TRBJ2-7
TGTGCCAGCAGTGAAGCGCGGACAGGGCCTGAAAAACTGTTTTTT | CASSEARTGPEKLFF | TRBV6-1 | TRBD1 | TRBJ1-4
TGTGCCACCACTAACTGGGGCTCCTCCACAGATACGCAGTATTTT | CATTNWGSSTDTQYF | TRBV5-6 | NA | TRBJ2-3
TGTGCCAGCAGCCAAGTACGGGGAGGCGGTGGCTATGGCTACACCTTC | CASSQVRGGGGYGYTF | TRBV14 | NA | TRBJ1-2
TGTGCCAGCAGAGGCGGGACAGGGGATTCACCCCTCCACTTT | CASRGGTGDSPLHF | TRBV6-5 | TRBD1 | TRBJ1-6
TGTGCCAGCTCACCTAGCCGGCGTTCAGCTTTCTTT | CASSPSRRSAFF | TRBV18 | NA | TRBJ1-1
TGCAGCGACCGGGACTCCGTCGGTGGCTACACCTTC | CSDRDSVGGYTF | TRBV29-1 | NA | TRBJ1-2